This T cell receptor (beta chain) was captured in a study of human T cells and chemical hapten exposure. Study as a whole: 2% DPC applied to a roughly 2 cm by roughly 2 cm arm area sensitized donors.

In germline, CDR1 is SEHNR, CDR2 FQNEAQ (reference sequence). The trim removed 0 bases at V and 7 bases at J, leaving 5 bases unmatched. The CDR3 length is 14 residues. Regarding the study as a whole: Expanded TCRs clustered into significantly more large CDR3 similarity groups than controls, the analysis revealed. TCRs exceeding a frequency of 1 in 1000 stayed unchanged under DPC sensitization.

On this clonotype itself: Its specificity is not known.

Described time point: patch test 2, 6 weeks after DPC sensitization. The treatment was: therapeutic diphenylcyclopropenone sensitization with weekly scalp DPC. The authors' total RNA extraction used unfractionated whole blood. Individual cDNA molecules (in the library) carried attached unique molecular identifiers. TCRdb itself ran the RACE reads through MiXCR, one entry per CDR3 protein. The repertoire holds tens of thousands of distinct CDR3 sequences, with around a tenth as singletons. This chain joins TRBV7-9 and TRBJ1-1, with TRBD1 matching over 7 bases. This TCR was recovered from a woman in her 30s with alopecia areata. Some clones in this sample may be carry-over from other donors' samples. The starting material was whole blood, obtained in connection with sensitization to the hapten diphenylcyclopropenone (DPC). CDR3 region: CASSLAGQGGEAFF. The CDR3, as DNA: TGTGCCAGCAGCTTAGCGGGTCAGGGGGGTGAAGCTTTCTTT.